This T cell receptor (beta chain) was found in a study of cytomegalovirus exposure and HLA in healthy donors. In the PCR, 60 Vbeta and 13 Jbeta primers were used. Clones were read by immunoSEQ multiplex PCR, and TCRdb kept only the in-frame ones, dropping some. The sample records 120,000 or so clones, approximately 79% being singletons. Regarding this clone: Its antigen is still unknown.

Study observations and caveats: Across donors, sequencing depth was assumed by presence/absence analyses to be roughly uniform.

The germline V gene encodes CDR1 ENHRY and CDR2 SYGVKD. The CDR3 has 17 amino acids. Trimming removed 6 bases from V and 7 bases from J, with 27 bases in between. The chain combines TRBV10-3 with TRBJ1-2, with D perhaps matching TRBD1 (6 bases). The sequence derives from a man aged 50 or older in good health and CMV-seropositive. What was sequenced was PBMCs. The CDR3 spells CAISNRQQGSRVGGYTF. As DNA, the CDR3 is TGTGCCATCAGCAACCGTCAACAGGGCAGTCGCGTTGGTGGCTACACCTTC.